The sample holds one count of the clone carrying this TCR beta chain. The antigen is unknown. The CDR3 consists of 13 residues. J lost 1 base, V lost 10 bases, and 5 bases had no gene match. In germline, CDR1 is MNHNS, CDR2 SASEGT. The data derive from a study of shared clonotypes between healthy human individuals. Looking at the study overall: Donor composition was a couple of women and three men, aged 18 to 49. Study conclusions and caveats: Generation of non-shared clonotypes was less probable than generation of clonotypes shared by all four donors. In general, naive subsets displayed greater estimated richness than memory subsets did.

The authors loaded approximately 220 ng DNA, some 32,000 T cell genomes, into sorted-subset replicate PCRs. The method was immunoSEQ multiplex PCR; TCRdb's version includes in-frame clones alone and lacks a portion of them. The repertoire has approximately 590,000 clones, around 95% of them found once; the top ten carry about 0.11%. Terminally differentiated effector memory CD45RA+ cells were left out of the naive CD8 fraction, which was CD45RO-negative and positively selected for CCR7. Sequenced sample: naive CD8+ T cells sorted from blood. The TCR sequence derives from a woman aged 30 to 39 in good health. The rearrangement joins TRBV6-1 to TRBJ2-7; 9 nucleotides match TRBD1. The CDR3 spells CATAGTGSYEQYF. The CDR3 bases are TGTGCCACCGCCGGGACAGGGTCCTACGAGCAGTACTTC.